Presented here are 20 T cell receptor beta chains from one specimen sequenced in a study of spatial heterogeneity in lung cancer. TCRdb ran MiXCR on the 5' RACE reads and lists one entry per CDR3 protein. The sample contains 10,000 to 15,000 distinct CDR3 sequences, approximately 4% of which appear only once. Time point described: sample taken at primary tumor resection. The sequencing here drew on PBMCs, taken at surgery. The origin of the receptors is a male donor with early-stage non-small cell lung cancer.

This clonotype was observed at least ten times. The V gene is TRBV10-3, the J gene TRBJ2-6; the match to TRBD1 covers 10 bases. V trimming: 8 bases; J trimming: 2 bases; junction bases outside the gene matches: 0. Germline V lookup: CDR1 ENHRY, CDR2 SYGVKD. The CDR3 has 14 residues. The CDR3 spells CAIGQGAGANVLTF. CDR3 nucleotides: TGTGCCATCGGACAGGGGGCTGGGGCCAACGTCCTGACTTTC.

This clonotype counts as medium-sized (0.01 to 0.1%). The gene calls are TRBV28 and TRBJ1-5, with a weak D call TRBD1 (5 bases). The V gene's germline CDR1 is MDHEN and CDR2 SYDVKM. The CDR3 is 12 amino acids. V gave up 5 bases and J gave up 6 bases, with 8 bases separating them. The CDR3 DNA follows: TGTGCCAGCAGTGCCGGGGGTCAGCCCCAGCATTTT. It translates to CASSAGGQPQHF.

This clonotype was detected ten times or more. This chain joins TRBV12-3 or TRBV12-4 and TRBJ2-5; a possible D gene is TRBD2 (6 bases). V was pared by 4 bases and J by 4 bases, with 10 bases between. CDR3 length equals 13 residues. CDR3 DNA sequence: TGTGCCAGCAGTTGGCGGGAATCAGAGACCCAGTACTTC. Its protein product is CASSWRESETQYF.

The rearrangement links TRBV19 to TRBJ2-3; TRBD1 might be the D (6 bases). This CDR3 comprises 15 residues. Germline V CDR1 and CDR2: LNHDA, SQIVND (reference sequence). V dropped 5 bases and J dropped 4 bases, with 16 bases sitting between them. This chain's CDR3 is CASSSRQGSADTQYF. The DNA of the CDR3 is TGTGCCAGTAGTTCCCGTCAGGGGAGCGCAGATACGCAGTATTTT.

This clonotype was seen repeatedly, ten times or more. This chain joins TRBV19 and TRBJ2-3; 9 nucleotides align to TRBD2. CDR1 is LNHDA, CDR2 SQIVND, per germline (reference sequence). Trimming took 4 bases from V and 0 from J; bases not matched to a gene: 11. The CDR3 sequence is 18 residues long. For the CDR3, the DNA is TGTGCCAGTAGTAGGAGGGTAGCGGGAGACCCTAGCACAGATACGCAGTATTTT. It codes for CASSRRVAGDPSTDTQYF.

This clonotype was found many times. In nucleotides, the CDR3 is TGCAGTGCTAGAGATCGTCGGTCACAGTACCAAGAGACCCAGTACTTC. This encodes CSARDRRSQYQETQYF. This chain uses TRBV20-1 with TRBJ2-5; D gene uncertain. There are 16 residues in the CDR3. The germline V gene encodes CDR1 DFQATT and CDR2 SNEGSKA (reference sequence). The V end lost 0 bases, the J end lost 0 bases, and 14 bases lay between the germline ends.

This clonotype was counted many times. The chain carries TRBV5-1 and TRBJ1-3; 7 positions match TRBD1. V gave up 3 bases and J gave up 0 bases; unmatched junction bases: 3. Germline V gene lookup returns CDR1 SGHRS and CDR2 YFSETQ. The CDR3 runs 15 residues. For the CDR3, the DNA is TGCGCCAGCAGCTCCACAGGGGACTCTGGAAACACCATATATTTT. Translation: CASSSTGDSGNTIYF.

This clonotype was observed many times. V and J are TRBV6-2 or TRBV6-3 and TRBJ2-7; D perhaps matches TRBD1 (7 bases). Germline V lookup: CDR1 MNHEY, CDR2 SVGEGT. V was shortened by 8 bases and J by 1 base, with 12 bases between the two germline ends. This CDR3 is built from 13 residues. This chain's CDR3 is CASGRDRSYEQYF. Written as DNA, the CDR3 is TGTGCCAGCGGGCGGGACAGATCCTACGAGCAGTACTTC.

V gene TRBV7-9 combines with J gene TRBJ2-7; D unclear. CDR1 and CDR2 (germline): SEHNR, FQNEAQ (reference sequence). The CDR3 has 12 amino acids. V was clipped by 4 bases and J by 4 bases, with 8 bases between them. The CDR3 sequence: CASSYGRYEQYF. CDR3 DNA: TGTGCCAGCAGCTATGGACGGTACGAGCAGTACTTC.

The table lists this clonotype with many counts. CDR3 sequence (DNA): TGTGCCAGCAGTCACTTACTTTGGGACAGGGATGGTCAGCCCCAGCATTTT. This codes for CASSHLLWDRDGQPQHF. The chain joins TRBV6-2 or TRBV6-3 to TRBJ1-5; 9 bases match TRBD1. The V gene's germline CDR1 is MNHEY and CDR2 SVGEGT. This CDR3 contains 17 residues. The J segment lost 6 bases and the V segment lost 5 bases, leaving 14 bases of the junction unmatched.

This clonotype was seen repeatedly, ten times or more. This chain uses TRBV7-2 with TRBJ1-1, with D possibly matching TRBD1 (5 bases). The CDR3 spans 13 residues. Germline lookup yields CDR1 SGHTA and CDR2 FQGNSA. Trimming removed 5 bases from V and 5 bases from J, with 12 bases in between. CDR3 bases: TGTGCCAGCAGCCCAACGGGGCGGACTGAAGCTTTCTTT. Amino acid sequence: CASSPTGRTEAFF.

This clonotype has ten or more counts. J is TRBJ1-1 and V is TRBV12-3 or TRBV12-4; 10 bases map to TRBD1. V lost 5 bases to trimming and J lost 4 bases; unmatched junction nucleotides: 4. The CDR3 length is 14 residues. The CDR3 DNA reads TGTGCCAGCAGTCCAAGACAGGGGGCCACTGAAGCTTTCTTT. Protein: CASSPRQGATEAFF.

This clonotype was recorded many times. CDR3: CASSLASTGPYGYTF. The CDR3 coding sequence is TGTGCCAGCAGCTTAGCGTCAACAGGGCCCTATGGCTACACCTTC. The chain employs TRBV7-2 and TRBJ1-2, with D possibly being TRBD1 (6 bases). This CDR3 spans 15 amino acids. Germline-derived CDR1 and CDR2 are SGHTA and FQGNSA. The V gene lost 0 bases and the J gene lost 4 bases, with 12 bases spanning the gap.

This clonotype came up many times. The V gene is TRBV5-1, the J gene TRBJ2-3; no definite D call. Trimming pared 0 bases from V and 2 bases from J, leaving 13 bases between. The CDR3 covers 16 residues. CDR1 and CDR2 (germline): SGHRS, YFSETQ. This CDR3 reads CASSLEGRVDTDTQYF. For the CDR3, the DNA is TGCGCCAGCAGCTTGGAAGGTCGGGTTGACACAGATACGCAGTATTTT.

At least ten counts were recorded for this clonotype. This CDR3 reads CASSSWTPNQPQHF. The CDR3 nucleotides read TGTGCCAGCAGCTCCTGGACCCCCAATCAGCCCCAGCATTTT. V is TRBV7-9 and J is TRBJ1-5; the D is unclear. The CDR3 is made up of 14 amino acids. CDR1 and CDR2 from the germline V gene are SEHNR and FQNEAQ (reference sequence). Trimming pared 4 bases from V and 3 bases from J, leaving 10 bases between.

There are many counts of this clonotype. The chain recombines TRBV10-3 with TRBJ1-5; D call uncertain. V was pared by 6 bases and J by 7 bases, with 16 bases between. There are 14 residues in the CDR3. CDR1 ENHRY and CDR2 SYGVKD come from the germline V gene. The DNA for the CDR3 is TGTGCCATCAGCCAGACGGGAGTCGGGCAGCCCCAGCATTTT. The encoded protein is CAISQTGVGQPQHF.

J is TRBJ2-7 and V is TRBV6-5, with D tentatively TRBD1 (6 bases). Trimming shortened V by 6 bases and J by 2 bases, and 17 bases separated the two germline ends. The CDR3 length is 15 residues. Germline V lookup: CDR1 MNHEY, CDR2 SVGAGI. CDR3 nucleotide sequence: TGTGCCAGCAGAGGGTCAGGGGCAGGGGCCTACGAGCAGTACTTC. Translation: CASRGSGAGAYEQYF.

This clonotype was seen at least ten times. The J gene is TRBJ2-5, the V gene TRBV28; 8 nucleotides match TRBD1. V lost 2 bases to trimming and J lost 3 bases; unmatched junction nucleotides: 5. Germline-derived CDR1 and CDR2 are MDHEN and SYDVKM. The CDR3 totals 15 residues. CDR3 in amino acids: CASSLTGGYEETQYF. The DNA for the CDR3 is TGTGCCAGCAGTTTAACAGGGGGGTATGAAGAGACCCAGTACTTC.

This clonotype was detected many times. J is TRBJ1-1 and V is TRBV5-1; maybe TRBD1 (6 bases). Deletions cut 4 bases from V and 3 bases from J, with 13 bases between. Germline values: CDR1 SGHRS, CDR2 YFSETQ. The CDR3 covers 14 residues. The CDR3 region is CASSPQGGDTEAFF. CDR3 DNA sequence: TGCGCCAGCAGCCCACAGGGAGGGGACACTGAAGCTTTCTTT.

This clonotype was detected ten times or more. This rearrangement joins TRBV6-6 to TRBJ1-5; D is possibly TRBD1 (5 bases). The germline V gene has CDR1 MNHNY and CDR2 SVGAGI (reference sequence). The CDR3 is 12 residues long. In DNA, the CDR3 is TGTGCGGGGCGACGGGGCAATCAGCCCCAGCATTTT. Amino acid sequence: CAGRRGNQPQHF.